The 24 T cell receptor beta chains reported below all come from one sample, sequenced in a study of shared clonotypes between healthy human individuals. The table came from immunoSEQ multiplex PCR; TCRdb's copy has only in-frame clones and leaves some out. The repertoire has millions of clones, approximately 94% of them found once; the top ten carry 1.7%. Terminally differentiated effector memory CD45RA+ cells were left out of the naive CD8 fraction, which was CD45RO-negative and positively selected for CCR7. Input material: naive CD8+ T cells from PBMCs. Receptors were obtained from a man in his late teens or twenties in good health. Some clones in this sample may be carry-over from other donors' samples.

The rearrangement joins TRBV25-1 to TRBJ1-6; D gene unclear. The CDR3 is 14 amino acids. V was trimmed by 2 bases and J by 7 bases, leaving 9 bases between them. The germline V gene encodes CDR1 MGHDK and CDR2 SYGVNS. As DNA, the CDR3 is TGTGCCAGCAGTGAACCATGGGGAAATTCACCCCTCCACTTT. It specifies CASSEPWGNSPLHF.

A single count supports this clone. V usage is TRBV7-7 and J usage is TRBJ2-1; tentative D call: TRBD1 (5 bases). In germline, CDR1 is SSHAT, CDR2 FNYEAQ (reference sequence). V lost 5 bases, J lost 7 bases, and 12 bases lay in between. CDR3 length: 13 amino acids. CDR3 protein: CASSPRVGNEQFF. DNA of the CDR3: TGTGCCAGCAGCCCCAGGGTAGGGAATGAGCAGTTCTTC.

J is TRBJ2-7 and V is TRBV4-3; D unresolved. Trimming removed 0 bases at V and 0 bases at J, with 6 bases between. The germline gives CDR1 LGHNA, CDR2 YSLEER. This CDR3 comprises 14 residues. Here the CDR3 reads CASSQESLSYEQYF. Here the CDR3 DNA reads TGCGCCAGCAGCCAAGAGAGCCTCTCCTACGAGCAGTACTTC.

The chain couples TRBV25-1 to TRBJ2-3, with TRBD2 as a possible D gene (6 bases). The CDR3 is 17 amino acids. Germline V gives CDR1 MGHDK, CDR2 SYGVNS. V dropped 3 bases and J dropped 7 bases, with 23 bases sitting between them. The CDR3 DNA is TGTGCCAGCAGTGATTATATGGCGGGAACGCCCTCGAATACGCAGTATTTT. Translated, it gives CASSDYMAGTPSNTQYF.

The chain couples TRBV7-8 to TRBJ2-3, with 9 bases fitting TRBD1. The length of the CDR3 is 15 residues. V shed 3 bases, J shed 5 bases, and the junction held 6 bases outside the gene matches. CDR1 and CDR2 (germline): SGHVS, FQNEAQ. As DNA, the CDR3 is TGTGCCAGCAGCTTCAACAGGGGGCAGGGAGATACGCAGTATTTT. Translated, it gives CASSFNRGQGDTQYF.

The genes are TRBV11-2 and TRBJ2-3; D possibly corresponds to TRBD1 (5 bases). CDR1 and CDR2 (germline): SGHAT, FQNNGV. This CDR3 has 13 amino acids. V was clipped by 5 bases and J by 10 bases, with 16 bases between them. This CDR3 is CASSPPTGDPQYF. As DNA, the CDR3 is TGTGCCAGCAGCCCCCCAACAGGCGACCCGCAGTATTTT.

This clone was found once. This rearrangement joins TRBV6-1 to TRBJ2-5; possibly TRBD1 for D (5 bases). Between the trimmed V and J ends, which lost 7 bases and 5 bases, there was a span of 20 bases. The CDR3 is made up of 15 amino acids. The germline V gene encodes CDR1 MNHNS and CDR2 SASEGT. The CDR3 DNA reads TGTGCCAGCACCGAAAGGGCAGGGTCGTACGAGACCCAGTACTTC. Translating gives CASTERAGSYETQYF.

The V and J genes are TRBV28 and TRBJ2-2; TRBD1 matches at 7 bases. The V segment lost 3 bases and the J segment 4 bases; nucleotides outside the gene matches: 8. The CDR3 runs to 16 residues. Germline V gene lookup returns CDR1 MDHEN and CDR2 SYDVKM. CDR3 in DNA: TGTGCCAGCAGTTTCACAGGGGAGAGGAGCACCGGGGAGCTGTTTTTT. Its protein is CASSFTGERSTGELFF.

A word on this clone: Other nucleotide sequences from this sample produce the same CDR3. This chain links TRBV30 with TRBJ1-1, with D hard to call. The germline V gene has CDR1 GTSNPN and CDR2 SVGIG (reference sequence). This CDR3 has 11 amino acids. V was trimmed by 0 bases and J by 6 bases, leaving 5 bases between them. Written as DNA, the CDR3 is TGTGCCTGGAGTGTGGGTCCTGAAGCTTTCTTT. It codes for CAWSVGPEAFF. Full variable domain (rest looked up from reference TRBV30 and TRBJ1-1): SQTIHQWPATLVQPVGSPLSLECTVEGTSNPNLYWYRQAAGRGLQLLFYSVGIGQISSEVPQNLSASRPQDRQFILSSKKLLLSDSGFYLCAWSVGPEAFFGQGTRLTVV.

The J gene is TRBJ2-5, the V gene TRBV30, with D perhaps TRBD1 (6 bases). The DNA end is more similar to TRBJ2-7, so the J call may be wrong. In germline, CDR1 is GTSNPN, CDR2 SVGIG (reference sequence). This CDR3 is 12 amino acids long. The CDR3 bases are TGTGCCTGGAGTGTAGGGGGAAACGAGCAGTACTTC. Translating gives CAWSVGGNEQYF.

V gene TRBV5-5 combines with J gene TRBJ1-1; D is unresolved. This CDR3 has 12 residues. Looked up from germline, CDR1 is SGHKS and CDR2 is YYEKEE (reference sequence). Trimming pared 5 bases from V and 0 bases from J, leaving 5 bases between. CDR3: CASRQLNTEAFF. CDR3 sequence (DNA): TGTGCCAGCAGACAATTGAACACTGAAGCTTTCTTT.

The V and J genes are TRBV6-6 and TRBJ1-1; TRBD1 might be the D (5 bases). The ends were cut back, 7 bases at V and 5 bases at J, with 14 bases in the middle. This CDR3 is 13 amino acids long. Looked up from germline, CDR1 is MNHNY and CDR2 is SVGAGI (reference sequence). CDR3 residues: CASTPGGLTEAFF. DNA for the CDR3: TGTGCCAGCACACCCGGGGGTCTTACTGAAGCTTTCTTT.

The rearrangement joins TRBV7-9 to TRBJ2-3; weak D call: TRBD2 (6 bases). V was cut by 5 bases and J by 12 bases, with 27 bases left in between. The length of the CDR3 is 16 residues. The germline V gene has CDR1 SEHNR and CDR2 FQNEAQ (reference sequence). The CDR3 sequence: CASSTSLGGTRLIQYF. For the CDR3, the DNA is TGTGCCAGCAGCACTAGTCTGGGCGGGACCCGGCTTATACAGTATTTT. The full variable domain, in which reference TRBV7-9 and TRBJ2-3 provide the parts outside the CDR3, is DTGVSQNPRHKITKRGQNVTFRCDPISEHNRLYWYRQTLGQGPEFLTYFQNEAQLEKSRLLSDRFSAERPKGSFSTLEIQRTEQGDSAMYLCASSTSLGGTRLIQYFGPGTRLTVL.

This chain joins TRBV19 and TRBJ2-2, with no clear D. The germline V gene encodes CDR1 LNHDA and CDR2 SQIVND (reference sequence). The CDR3 is 13 residues long. Trimming removed 4 bases from V and 4 bases from J, with 7 bases in between. The CDR3 loop reads CASSTHLTGELFF. The CDR3 DNA follows: TGTGCCAGTAGTACACACCTCACCGGGGAGCTGTTTTTT.

The J gene is TRBJ1-5, the V gene TRBV5-4, with D unclear. V lost 0 bases to trimming and J lost 0 bases, with 7 bases between them. This CDR3 has 15 residues. Germline loops: CDR1 SGHNT, CDR2 YYREEE (reference sequence). The CDR3 here is CASSLGPASNQPQHF. CDR3 nucleotides: TGTGCCAGCAGCTTGGGGCCAGCTAGCAATCAGCCCCAGCATTTT. Looking up the rest from reference TRBV5-4 and TRBJ1-5 gives the full variable domain: ETGVTQSPTHLIKTRGQQVTLRCSSQSGHNTVSWYQQALGQGPQFIFQYYREEENGRGNFPPRFSGLQFPNYSSELNVNALELDDSALYLCASSLGPASNQPQHFGDGTRLSIL.

This sequence joins TRBV28 and TRBJ1-5; unclear D gene. The CDR3 runs to 12 residues. Germline-derived CDR1 and CDR2 are MDHEN and SYDVKM. The V and J ends lost 1 base and 6 bases respectively, with 4 bases between them. This CDR3 is CASSLYSQPQHF. The CDR3 DNA sequence: TGTGCCAGCAGTTTATATAGTCAGCCCCAGCATTTT.

This chain connects TRBV27 to TRBJ2-1, with unresolved D. Trimming took off 3 bases at V and 2 bases at J, with 8 bases between the two ends. Germline V gene data show CDR1 as MNHEY and CDR2 as SMNVEV (reference sequence). The CDR3 has 14 residues. The CDR3 protein is CASSFMSTYNEQFF. DNA of the CDR3: TGTGCCAGCAGTTTTATGAGCACCTACAATGAGCAGTTCTTC.

This clone was observed a handful of times. V is TRBV7-7 and J is TRBJ2-7; D uncertain. This CDR3 is built from 12 residues. The germline CDR1 and CDR2 sequences are SSHAT and FNYEAQ (reference sequence). Trimming shortened V by 5 bases and J by 5 bases, and 10 bases separated the two germline ends. In DNA, the CDR3 is TGTGCCAGCAGCCGAGTGTCCCACGAGCAGTACTTC. This gives the protein CASSRVSHEQYF. The complete variable domain, with remaining parts taken from reference TRBV7-7 and TRBJ2-7, reads GAGVSQSPRYKVTKRGQDVTLRCDPISSHATLYWYQQALGQGPEFLTYFNYEAQPDKSGLPSDRFSAERPEGSISTLTIQRTEQRDSAMYRCASSRVSHEQYFGPGTRLTVT.

The chain links TRBV7-2 to TRBJ1-5; D gene unclear. The V gene's germline CDR1 is SGHTA and CDR2 FQGNSA. Trimming cost V 5 bases and J 0 bases, with 8 bases left between them. This CDR3 contains 14 residues. CDR3 residues: CASSRPNSNQPQHF. The CDR3 bases are TGTGCCAGCAGCCGGCCAAATAGCAATCAGCCCCAGCATTTT.

The genes are TRBV9 and TRBJ2-1; D gene ambiguous. This CDR3 spans 15 amino acids. V shed 4 bases and J shed 0 bases, with 11 bases lying between them. Germline CDR1 reads SGDLS; CDR2 reads YYNGEE. The chain's CDR3 is CASSPPLSSYNEQFF. CDR3 bases: TGTGCCAGCAGCCCCCCCCTTAGCTCCTACAATGAGCAGTTCTTC.

Details on this clone: Within the sample, other DNA sequences also encode this same CDR3. This chain uses TRBV9 with TRBJ2-3; D possibly matches TRBD1 or TRBD2 (6 bases each). Germline V lookup: CDR1 SGDLS, CDR2 YYNGEE. The V and J ends lost 0 bases and 1 base respectively, with 12 bases between them. The CDR3 is made up of 16 amino acids. The CDR3 DNA sequence: TGTGCCAGCAGCGTAGTCGGGGGCCGCGGCACAGATACGCAGTATTTT. Translating it yields CASSVVGGRGTDTQYF.

This rearrangement joins TRBV2 to TRBJ2-2; a weak D match, TRBD1 (6 bases). There are 14 residues in the CDR3. V lost 8 bases to trimming and J lost 6 bases, with 16 bases between them. Germline lookup yields CDR1 SNHLY and CDR2 FYNNEI. CDR3 in amino acids: CASDSGDWAGELFF. DNA of the CDR3: TGTGCCAGCGACTCAGGGGATTGGGCCGGGGAGCTGTTTTTT.

V gene TRBV28 combines with J gene TRBJ2-3, with D hard to call. V was trimmed by 4 bases and J by 0 bases, leaving 8 bases between them. The CDR3 contains 14 residues. Germline CDR1 is MDHEN and CDR2 is SYDVKM. The CDR3 spells CASSYGASTDTQYF. The DNA for the CDR3 is TGTGCCAGCAGTTACGGAGCTAGCACAGATACGCAGTATTTT.

The chain combines TRBV7-6 with TRBJ2-5; 7 nucleotides line up with TRBD1. Germline V gives CDR1 SGHVS, CDR2 FNYEAQ. This CDR3 comprises 14 residues. Trimming took 4 bases from V and 2 from J; bases not matched to a gene: 4. The CDR3 coding sequence is TGTGCCAGCAGCTCCCGGACAGGACAAGAGACCCAGTACTTC. Its protein product is CASSSRTGQETQYF.